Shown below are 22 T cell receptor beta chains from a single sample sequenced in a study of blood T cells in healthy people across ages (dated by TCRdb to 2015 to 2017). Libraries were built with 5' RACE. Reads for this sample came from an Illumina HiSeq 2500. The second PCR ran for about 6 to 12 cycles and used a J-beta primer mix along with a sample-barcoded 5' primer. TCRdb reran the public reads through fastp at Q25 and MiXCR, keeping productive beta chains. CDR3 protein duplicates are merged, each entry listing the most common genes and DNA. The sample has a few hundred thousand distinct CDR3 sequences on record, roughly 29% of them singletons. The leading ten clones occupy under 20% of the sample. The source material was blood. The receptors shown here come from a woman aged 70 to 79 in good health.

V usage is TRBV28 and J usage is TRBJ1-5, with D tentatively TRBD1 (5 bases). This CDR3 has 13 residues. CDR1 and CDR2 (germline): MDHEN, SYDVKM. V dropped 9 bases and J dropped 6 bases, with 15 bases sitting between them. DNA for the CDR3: TGTGCCAGTACGGGGCCGCGAAGTCAGCCCCAGCATTTT. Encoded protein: CASTGPRSQPQHF.

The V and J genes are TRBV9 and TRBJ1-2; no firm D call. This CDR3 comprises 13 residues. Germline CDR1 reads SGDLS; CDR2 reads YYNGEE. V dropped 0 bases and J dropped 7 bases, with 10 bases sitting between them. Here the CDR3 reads CASSVAGVGGYTF. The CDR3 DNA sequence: TGTGCCAGCAGCGTAGCGGGAGTGGGTGGCTACACCTTC.

The CDR3 nucleotides read TGTGCCAGCAGCGTAGGACAGGGGGGACAAGAGACCCAGTACTTC. It specifies CASSVGQGGQETQYF. The chain joins TRBV9 to TRBJ2-5; 9 bases agree with TRBD1. CDR3 length equals 15 residues. V gave up 0 bases and J gave up 2 bases; unmatched junction bases: 2. Germline CDR1 and CDR2: SGDLS and YYNGEE.

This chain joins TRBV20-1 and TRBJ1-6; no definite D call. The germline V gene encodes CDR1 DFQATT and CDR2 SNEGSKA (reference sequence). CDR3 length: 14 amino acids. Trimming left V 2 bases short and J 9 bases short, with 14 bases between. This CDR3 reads CSARTQREVSPLHF. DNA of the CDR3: TGCAGTGCTAGAACCCAAAGGGAGGTTTCACCCCTCCACTTT.

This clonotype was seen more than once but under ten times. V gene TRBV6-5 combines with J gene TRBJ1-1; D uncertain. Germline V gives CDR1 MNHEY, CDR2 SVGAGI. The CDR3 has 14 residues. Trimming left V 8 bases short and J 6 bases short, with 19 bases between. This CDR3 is CASLRTPTHAEAFF. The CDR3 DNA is TGTGCCAGCCTTAGAACCCCGACCCACGCTGAAGCTTTCTTT.

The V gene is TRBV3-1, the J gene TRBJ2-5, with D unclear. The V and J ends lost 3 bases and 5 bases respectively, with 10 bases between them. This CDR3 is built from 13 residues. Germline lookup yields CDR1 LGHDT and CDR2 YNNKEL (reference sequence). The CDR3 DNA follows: TGTGCCAGCAGCCATGCTATCACGGAGACCCAGTACTTC. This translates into CASSHAITETQYF.

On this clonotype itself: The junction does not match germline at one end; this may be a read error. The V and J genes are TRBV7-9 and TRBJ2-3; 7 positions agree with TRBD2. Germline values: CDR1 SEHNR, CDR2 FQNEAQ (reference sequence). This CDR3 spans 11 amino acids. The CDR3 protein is CASRRTSAKNF. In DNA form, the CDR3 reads TGTGCCAGCAGACGAACTAGCGCCAAGAATTTT.

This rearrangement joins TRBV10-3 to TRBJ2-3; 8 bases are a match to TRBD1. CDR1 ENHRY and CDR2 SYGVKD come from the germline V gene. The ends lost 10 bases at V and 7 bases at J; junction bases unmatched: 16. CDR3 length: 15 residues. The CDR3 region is CATNPGAQGAHTQYF. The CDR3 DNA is TGTGCCACCAACCCCGGTGCGCAGGGGGCTCATACGCAGTATTTT.

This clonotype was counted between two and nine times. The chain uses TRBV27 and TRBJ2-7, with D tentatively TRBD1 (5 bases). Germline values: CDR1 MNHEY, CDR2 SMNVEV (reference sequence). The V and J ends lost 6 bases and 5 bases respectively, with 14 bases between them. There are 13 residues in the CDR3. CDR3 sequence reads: CASSPAGRNEQYF. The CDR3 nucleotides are TGTGCCAGCAGCCCGGCAGGGCGGAACGAGCAGTACTTC.

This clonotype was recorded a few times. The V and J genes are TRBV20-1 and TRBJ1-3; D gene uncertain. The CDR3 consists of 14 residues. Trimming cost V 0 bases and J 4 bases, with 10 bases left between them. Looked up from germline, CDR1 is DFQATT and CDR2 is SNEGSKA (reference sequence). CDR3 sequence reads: CSARDQVAGNTIYF. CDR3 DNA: TGCAGTGCTAGAGATCAGGTCGCAGGAAACACCATATATTTT.

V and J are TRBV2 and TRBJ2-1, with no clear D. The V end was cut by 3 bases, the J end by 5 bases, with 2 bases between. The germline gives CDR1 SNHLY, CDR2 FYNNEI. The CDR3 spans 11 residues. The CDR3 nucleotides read TGTGCCAGCAGTGATAACAATGAGCAGTTCTTC. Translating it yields CASSDNNEQFF.

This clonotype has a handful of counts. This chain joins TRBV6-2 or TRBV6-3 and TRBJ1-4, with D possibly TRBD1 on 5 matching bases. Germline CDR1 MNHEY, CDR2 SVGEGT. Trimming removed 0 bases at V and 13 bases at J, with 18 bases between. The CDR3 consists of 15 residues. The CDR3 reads CASSYSRDRRPILFF. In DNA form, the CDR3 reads TGTGCCAGCAGTTACTCGAGGGACCGAAGGCCTATACTGTTTTTT.

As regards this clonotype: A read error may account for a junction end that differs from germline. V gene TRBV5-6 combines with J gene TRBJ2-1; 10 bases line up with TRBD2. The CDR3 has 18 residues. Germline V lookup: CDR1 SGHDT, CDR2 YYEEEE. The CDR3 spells CASSLGGAGGLSYNEQSF. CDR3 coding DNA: TGTGCCAGCAGCTTGGGGGGAGCGGGGGGGCTATCCTACAATGAGCAGTCCTTC.

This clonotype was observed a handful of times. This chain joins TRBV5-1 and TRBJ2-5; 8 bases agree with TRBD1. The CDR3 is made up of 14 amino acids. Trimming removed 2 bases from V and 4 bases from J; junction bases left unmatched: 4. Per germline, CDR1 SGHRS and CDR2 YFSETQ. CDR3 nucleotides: TGCGCCAGCAGCTTCCAGGGGGCAGGAGAGACCCAGTACTTC. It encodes CASSFQGAGETQYF. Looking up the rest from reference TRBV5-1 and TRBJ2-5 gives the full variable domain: KAGVTQTPRYLIKTRGQQVTLSCSPISGHRSVSWYQQTPGQGLQFLFEYFSETQRNKGNFPGRFSGRQFSNSRSEMNVSTLELGDSALYLCASSFQGAGETQYFGPGTRLLVL.

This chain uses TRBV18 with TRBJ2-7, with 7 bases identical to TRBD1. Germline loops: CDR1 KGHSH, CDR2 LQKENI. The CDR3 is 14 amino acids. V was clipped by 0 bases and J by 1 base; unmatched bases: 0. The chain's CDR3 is CASSPPGQSYEQYF. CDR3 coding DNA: TGTGCCAGCTCACCACCGGGACAGTCCTACGAGCAGTACTTC.

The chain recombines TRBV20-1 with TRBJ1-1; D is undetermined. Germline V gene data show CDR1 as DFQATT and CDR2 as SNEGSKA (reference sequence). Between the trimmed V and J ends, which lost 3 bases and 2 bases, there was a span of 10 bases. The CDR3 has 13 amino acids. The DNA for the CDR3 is TGCAGTGCTAGTCCCCACGGTAACACTGAAGCTTTCTTT. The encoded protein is CSASPHGNTEAFF.

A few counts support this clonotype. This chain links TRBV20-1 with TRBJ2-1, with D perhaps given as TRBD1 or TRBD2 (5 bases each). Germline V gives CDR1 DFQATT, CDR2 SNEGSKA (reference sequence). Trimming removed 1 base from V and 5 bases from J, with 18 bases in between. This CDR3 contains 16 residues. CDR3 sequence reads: CSARVTPWGKDNEQFF. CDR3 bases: TGCAGTGCTAGAGTTACACCCTGGGGGAAGGACAATGAGCAGTTCTTC.

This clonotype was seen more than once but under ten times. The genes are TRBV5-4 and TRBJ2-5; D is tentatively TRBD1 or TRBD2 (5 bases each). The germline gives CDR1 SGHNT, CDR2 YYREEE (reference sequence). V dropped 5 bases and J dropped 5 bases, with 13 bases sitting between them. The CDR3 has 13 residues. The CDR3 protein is CASRSGAVETQYF. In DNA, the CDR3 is TGTGCCAGCAGGTCCGGGGCCGTGGAGACCCAGTACTTC.

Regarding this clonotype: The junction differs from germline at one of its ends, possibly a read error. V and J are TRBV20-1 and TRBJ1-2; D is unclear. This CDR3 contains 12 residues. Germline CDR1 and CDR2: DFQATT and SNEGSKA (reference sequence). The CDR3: CSFAGLAGGYAF. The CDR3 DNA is TGCAGTTTCGCTGGCCTGGCTGGTGGCTACGCCTTC.

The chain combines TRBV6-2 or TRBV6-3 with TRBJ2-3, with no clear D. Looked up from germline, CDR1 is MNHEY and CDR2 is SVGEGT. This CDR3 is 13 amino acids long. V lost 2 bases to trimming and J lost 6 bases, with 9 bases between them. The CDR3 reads CASSYGPRDTQYF. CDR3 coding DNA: TGTGCCAGCAGTTACGGACCGCGTGATACGCAGTATTTT.

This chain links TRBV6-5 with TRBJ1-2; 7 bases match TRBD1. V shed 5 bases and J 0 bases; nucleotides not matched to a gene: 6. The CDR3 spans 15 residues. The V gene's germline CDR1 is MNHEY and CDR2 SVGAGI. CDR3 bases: TGTGCCAGCAGTACGGGACAGATTACTAACTATGGCTACACCTTC. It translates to CASSTGQITNYGYTF.

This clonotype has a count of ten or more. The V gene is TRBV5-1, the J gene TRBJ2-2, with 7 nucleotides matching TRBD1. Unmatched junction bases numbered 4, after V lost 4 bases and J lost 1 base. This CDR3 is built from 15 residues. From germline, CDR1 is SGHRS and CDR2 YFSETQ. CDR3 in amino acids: CASSRRTGNTGELFF. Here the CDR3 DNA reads TGCGCCAGCAGCCGTAGGACAGGGAACACCGGGGAGCTGTTTTTT. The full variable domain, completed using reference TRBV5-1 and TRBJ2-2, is KAGVTQTPRYLIKTRGQQVTLSCSPISGHRSVSWYQQTPGQGLQFLFEYFSETQRNKGNFPGRFSGRQFSNSRSEMNVSTLELGDSALYLCASSRRTGNTGELFFGEGSRLTVL.